The clone carrying this T cell receptor beta chain was detected many times. Its target is unknown. This record belongs to a study of beta chain features in type 1 diabetes. With V trimmed by 2 bases and J by 10 bases, 6 bases remained unmatched. Germline V gives CDR1 SGHTA, CDR2 FQGNSA. This CDR3 contains 13 residues. Whole-study results and caveats: For type 1 diabetes patients, VDJ junctions showed fewer insertions and more deletions.

Expressed TCRB transcripts were sequenced after all isolated RNA was converted to cDNA. Read counts averaged roughly 3.5 million for samples of naive, central memory and regulatory T cells. Method: immunoSEQ multiplex PCR; TCRdb's copy keeps in-frame clones and lacks some. The profile covers around 300,000 clones, with 11% to 15% appearing a single time and approximately 6.7% taken by the ten largest. Based on CD45RO/CCR7/CD25/CD127/CD95/CD27, CD4+ regulatory, stem cell-like memory, naive and central memory cells were sorted. The sample was central memory CD4+ T cells from blood. This clonotype was obtained from a man aged 25 to 40 in good health. The chain carries TRBV7-2 and TRBJ2-3; 7 nucleotides align to TRBD2. CDR3 DNA sequence: TGTGCCAGCAGCTTATTCGGGGAGGGGTCGCAGTATTTT. Translating gives CASSLFGEGSQYF.